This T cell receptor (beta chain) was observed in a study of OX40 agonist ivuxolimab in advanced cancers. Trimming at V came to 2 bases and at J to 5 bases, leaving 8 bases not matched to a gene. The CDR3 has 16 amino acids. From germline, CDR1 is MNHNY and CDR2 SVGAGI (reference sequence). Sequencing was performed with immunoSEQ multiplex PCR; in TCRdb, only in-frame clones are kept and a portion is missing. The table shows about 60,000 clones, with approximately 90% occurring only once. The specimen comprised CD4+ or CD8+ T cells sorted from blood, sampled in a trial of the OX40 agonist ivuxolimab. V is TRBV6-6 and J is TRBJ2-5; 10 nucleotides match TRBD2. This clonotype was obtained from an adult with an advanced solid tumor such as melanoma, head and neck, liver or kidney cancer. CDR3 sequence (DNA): TGTGCCAGCAGTTACAGCGGGACTAGCGCAGGGGAGACCCAGTACTTC. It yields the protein CASSYSGTSAGETQYF.